These T cell receptor beta chains were read from a single sample in a study of technical replicates of blood from four donors. The assay was immunoSEQ multiplex PCR, and TCRdb's table has in-frame clones only and misses some. Seen here are about 80,000 clones, about 91% observed once, and the top ten hold 0.39%. The source material was T cells isolated from PBMCs. Receptors originate from a human donor in good health. Each CDR3 is given with its conserved first and last residue. A D gene is named only where the DNA matches it firmly. Clone sizes are given selectively: once, few, many, or a class where the clone is expanded.

>12|NA|TRBJ2-7|TRBV5-4|NA
CASSYGGREQYF
TGTGCCAGCAGCTATGGGGGCAGGGAGCAGTACTTC
>17|TRBD1|TRBJ2-3|TRBV25-1|NA
CASSGGPVTGTTDTQYF
TGTGCCAGCAGTGGGGGCCCGGTGACAGGGACCACAGATACGCAGTATTTT
>13|TRBD1|TRBJ2-7|TRBV19|NA
CASSIQGAYEQYF
TGTGCCAGTAGTATACAGGGGGCCTACGAGCAGTACTTC
>15|NA|TRBJ2-7|TRBV7-3|NA
CASSLGFGVSYEQYF
TGTGCCAGCAGCTTAGGCTTCGGGGTTTCCTACGAGCAGTACTTC
>12|NA|TRBJ2-2|TRBV29-1|NA
CSVRGGTGELFF
TGCAGCGTTAGAGGGGGAACCGGGGAGCTGTTTTTT
>15|NA|TRBJ2-7|TRBV4-2|few
CASSQDQSAHYEQYF
TGTGCCAGCAGCCAAGATCAAAGCGCCCACTACGAGCAGTACTTC
>19|TRBD1|TRBJ1-2|TRBV4-3|NA
CASSQGSDRGKSGTGGYTF
TGCGCCAGCAGCCAAGGAAGTGACAGGGGAAAGAGCGGAACAGGCGGCTACACCTTC
>14|TRBD2|TRBJ2-3|TRBV27|NA
CASRVLAGTDTQYF
TGTGCCAGCAGGGTACTAGCGGGAACAGATACGCAGTATTTT
>11|NA|TRBJ2-7|TRBV5-1|NA
CASSLNYEQYF
TGCGCCAGCAGCCTTAACTACGAGCAGTACTTC
>15|TRBD1|TRBJ2-1|TRBV6-6|NA
CASSDDRGPYNEQFF
TGTGCCAGCAGTGATGACAGGGGCCCCTACAATGAGCAGTTCTTC
>15|TRBD2|TRBJ2-3|TRBV5-6|NA
CASSPELAIADTQYF
TGTGCCAGCAGCCCGGAACTAGCGATCGCAGATACGCAGTATTTT
>16|TRBD1|TRBJ2-2|TRBV5-1|NA
CASSWATGANTGELFF
TGCGCCAGCAGCTGGGCGACAGGGGCGAACACCGGGGAGCTGTTTTTT
>14|NA|TRBJ2-3|TRBV6-5|once
CASIGGMTTDTQYF
TGTGCCAGCATTGGCGGGATGACCACAGATACGCAGTATTTT
>14|TRBD2|TRBJ2-1|TRBV9|once
CASSVAGGLNEQFF
TGTGCCAGCAGCGTCGCGGGAGGGCTCAATGAGCAGTTCTTC
>16|NA|TRBJ2-1|TRBV7-6|NA
CASSLAVGGSYNEQFF
TGTGCCAGCAGCTTAGCGGTCGGGGGCTCCTACAATGAGCAGTTCTTC
>16|TRBD2|TRBJ2-1|TRBV12-5|NA
CASGFWGGRGNNEQFF
TGTGCTAGTGGTTTTTGGGGCGGGAGAGGGAACAATGAGCAGTTCTTC
>15|NA|TRBJ2-3|TRBV5-1|NA
CASSFIGLSTDTQYF
TGCGCCAGCAGCTTCATCGGACTAAGCACAGATACGCAGTATTTT